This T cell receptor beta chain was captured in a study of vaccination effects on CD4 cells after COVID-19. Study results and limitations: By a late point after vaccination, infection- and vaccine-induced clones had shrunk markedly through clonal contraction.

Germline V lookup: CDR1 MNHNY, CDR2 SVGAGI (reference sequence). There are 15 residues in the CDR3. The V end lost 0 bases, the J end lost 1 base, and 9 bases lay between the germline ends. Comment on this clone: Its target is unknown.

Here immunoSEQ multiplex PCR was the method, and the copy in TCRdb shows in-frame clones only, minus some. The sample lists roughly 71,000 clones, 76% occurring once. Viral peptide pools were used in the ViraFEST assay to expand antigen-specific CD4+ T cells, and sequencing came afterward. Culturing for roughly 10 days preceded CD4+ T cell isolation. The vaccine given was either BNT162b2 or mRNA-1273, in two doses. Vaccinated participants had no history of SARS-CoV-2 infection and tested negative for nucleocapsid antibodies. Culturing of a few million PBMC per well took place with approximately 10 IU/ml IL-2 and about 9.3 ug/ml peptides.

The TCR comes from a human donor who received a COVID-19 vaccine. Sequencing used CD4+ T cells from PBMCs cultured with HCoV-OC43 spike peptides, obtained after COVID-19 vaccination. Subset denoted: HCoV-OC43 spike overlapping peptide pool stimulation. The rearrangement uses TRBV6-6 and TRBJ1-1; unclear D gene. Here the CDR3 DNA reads TGTGCCAGCAGTTACTCCACCAGCGGGAACACTGAAGCTTTCTTT. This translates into CASSYSTSGNTEAFF.